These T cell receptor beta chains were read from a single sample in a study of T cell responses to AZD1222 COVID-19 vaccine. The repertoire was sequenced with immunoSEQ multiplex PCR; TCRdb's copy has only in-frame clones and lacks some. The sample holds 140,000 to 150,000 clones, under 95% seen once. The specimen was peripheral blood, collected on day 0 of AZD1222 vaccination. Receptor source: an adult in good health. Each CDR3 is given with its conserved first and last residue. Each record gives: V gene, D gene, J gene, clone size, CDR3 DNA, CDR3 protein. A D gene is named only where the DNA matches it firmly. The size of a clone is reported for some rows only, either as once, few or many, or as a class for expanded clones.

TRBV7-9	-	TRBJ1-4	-	TGTGCCAGCAGCTTTAGGGGGGCAACTAATGAAAAACTGTTTTTT	CASSFRGATNEKLFF
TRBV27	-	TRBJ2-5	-	TGTGCCAGCAGCGATCTAGGACCCAGGCAGACCCAGTACTTC	CASSDLGPRQTQYF
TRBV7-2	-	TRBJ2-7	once	TGTGCCAGCAGCTTAGTCGTGGCAGGGGATCCCTACGAGCAGTACTTC	CASSLVVAGDPYEQYF
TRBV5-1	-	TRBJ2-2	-	TGCGCCACCAGAGGCCCCACTTTGGGTTCCGGGGAGCTGTTTTTT	CATRGPTLGSGELFF
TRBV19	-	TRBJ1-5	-	TGTGCCAGTACCATTCTCGGGTCCAATCAGCCCCAGCATTTT	CASTILGSNQPQHF
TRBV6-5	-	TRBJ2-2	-	TGTGCCAGCAGATGGGACGGAGCCGGGGAGCTGTTTTTT	CASRWDGAGELFF
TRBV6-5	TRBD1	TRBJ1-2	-	TGTGCCAGCAGTTACGACAGGGAGGATGGCTACACCTTC	CASSYDREDGYTF
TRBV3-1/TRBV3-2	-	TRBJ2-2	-	TGTGCCAGCAGCCTTGTGCACAACACCGGGGAGCTGTTTTTT	CASSLVHNTGELFF
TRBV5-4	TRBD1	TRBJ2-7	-	TGTGCCAGCAGCCTAGGACAGGGTAGGTCCTACGAGCAGTACTTC	CASSLGQGRSYEQYF
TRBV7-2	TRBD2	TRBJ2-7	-	TGTGCCAGCAGCTTAGCGGGACTAGCATACGAGCAGTACTTC	CASSLAGLAYEQYF
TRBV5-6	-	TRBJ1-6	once	TGTGCCAGCAGCTTGAGGGGCTCCTATAATTCACCCCTCCACTTT	CASSLRGSYNSPLHF
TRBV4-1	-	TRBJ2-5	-	TGCGCCAGCAGCCAAGCCCTGGGATCCCACCGACAGGAGGGCCAGTACTTC	CASSQALGSHRQEGQYF
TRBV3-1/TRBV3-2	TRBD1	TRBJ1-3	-	TGTGCCAGCAGCCAAGGGGACAGATCAAACACCATATATTTT	CASSQGDRSNTIYF
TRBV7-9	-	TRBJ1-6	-	TGTGCCAGCAGCCAGACGGAGCCATCACCCCTCCACTTT	CASSQTEPSPLHF
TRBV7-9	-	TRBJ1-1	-	TGTGCCAGCAGCTTAGGCACAGGGCCCAGAGAAGCTTTCTTT	CASSLGTGPREAFF
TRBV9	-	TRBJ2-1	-	TGTGCCAGCAGCCCCAGGGGTAGAGAGCAGTTCTTC	CASSPRGREQFF
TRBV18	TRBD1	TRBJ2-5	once	TGTGCCAGCTCGCCGAACAGGGGTCAAGAGACCCAGTACTTC	CASSPNRGQETQYF
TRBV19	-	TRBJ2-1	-	TGTGCCAGTAGTGCCCGCCGGGCCTACAATGAGCAGTTCTTC	CASSARRAYNEQFF